This TCR beta chain is drawn from a study of radiation and T cells in renal cell carcinoma. Findings and caveats of the study: No pretreatment tumor biopsies were available for baseline clonotypes. Top tumor clonotypes rose in blood 2 weeks post-radiation, then contracted.

This clone has just one count. Its antigen is unidentified. Repertoires were generated with immunoSEQ multiplex PCR, while TCRdb's copy carries only in-frame clones and drops some. The sample carries about 83,000 clones, roughly 80% recorded once. Time point reported: blood 4 weeks post-SBRT, at nephrectomy. This sample's treatment: 15 Gy SBRT to primary tumor, nephrectomy 4 weeks later. After SBRT, blood was collected at 2 and 4 weeks, plus baseline. The length of the CDR3 is 14 residues. The V gene lost 6 bases and the J gene lost 7 bases, with 16 bases spanning the gap. The germline V gene has CDR1 MNHEY and CDR2 SMNVEV (reference sequence).

V usage is TRBV27 and J usage is TRBJ2-1; D not resolved. The material was blood, obtained from a patient whose treatment included radiotherapy and nephrectomy. The source of this sequence is a woman aged 55-69 years with renal cell carcinoma. CDR3 amino acids: CASSLGYQTNEQFF. In DNA form, the CDR3 reads TGTGCCAGCAGCCTGGGCTACCAAACGAATGAGCAGTTCTTC.